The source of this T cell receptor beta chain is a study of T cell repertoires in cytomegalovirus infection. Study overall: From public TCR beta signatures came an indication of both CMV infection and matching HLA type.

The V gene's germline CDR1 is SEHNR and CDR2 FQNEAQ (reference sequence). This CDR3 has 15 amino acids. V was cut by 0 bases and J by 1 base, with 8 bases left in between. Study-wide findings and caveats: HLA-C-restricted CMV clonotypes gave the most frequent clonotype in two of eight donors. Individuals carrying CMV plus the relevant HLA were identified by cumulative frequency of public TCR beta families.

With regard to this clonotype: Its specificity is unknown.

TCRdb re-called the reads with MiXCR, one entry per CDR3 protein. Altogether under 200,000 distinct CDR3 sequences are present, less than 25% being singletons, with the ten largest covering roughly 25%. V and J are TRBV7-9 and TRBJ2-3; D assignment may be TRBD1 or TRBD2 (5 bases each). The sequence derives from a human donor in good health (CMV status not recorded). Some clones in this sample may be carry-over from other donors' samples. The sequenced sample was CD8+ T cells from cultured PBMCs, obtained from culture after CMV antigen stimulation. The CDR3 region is CASSLARGGTDTQYF. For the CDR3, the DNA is TGTGCCAGCAGCTTAGCGCGAGGGGGCACAGATACGCAGTATTTT. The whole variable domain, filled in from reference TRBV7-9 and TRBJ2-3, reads DTGVSQNPRHKITKRGQNVTFRCDPISEHNRLYWYRQTLGQGPEFLTYFQNEAQLEKSRLLSDRFSAERPKGSFSTLEIQRTEQGDSAMYLCASSLARGGTDTQYFGPGTRLTVL.